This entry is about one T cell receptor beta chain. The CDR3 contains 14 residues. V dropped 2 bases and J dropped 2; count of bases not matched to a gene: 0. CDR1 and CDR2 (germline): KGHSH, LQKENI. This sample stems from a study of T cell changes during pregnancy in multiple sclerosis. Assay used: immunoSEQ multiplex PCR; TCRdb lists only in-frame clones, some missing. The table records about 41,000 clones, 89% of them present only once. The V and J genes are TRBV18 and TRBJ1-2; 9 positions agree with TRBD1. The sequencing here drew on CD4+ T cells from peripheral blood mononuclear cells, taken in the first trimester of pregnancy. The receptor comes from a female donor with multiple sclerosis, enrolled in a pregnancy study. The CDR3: CASSPGTGNYGYTF. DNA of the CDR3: TGTGCCAGCTCACCAGGGACAGGGAACTATGGCTACACCTTC.